The clone carrying this TCR beta chain was recorded a few times. Its antigen is unknown. The data stem from a study of CD8 T cells in ankylosing spondylitis. Study results and limitations: Disease-associated clones were reportedly significantly overrepresented in matched ankylosing spondylitis synovial fluid. For ankylosing spondylitis blood, a TCR beta motif of 8 or 9 highly homologous variants appeared characteristic.

The CDR3 sequence is 16 residues long. Germline values: CDR1 DFQATT, CDR2 SNEGSKA (reference sequence). Germline trimming cut 6 bases from V and 4 bases from J; bases unmatched to any gene: 17. Molecular-barcoded quantitative 5'-RACE produced these TCR beta libraries. MiXCR, run by TCRdb on the 5' RACE reads, gives a single entry per CDR3 protein. The sample records roughly 470,000 distinct CDR3 sequences, 25% to 30% being singletons. This TCR was sampled from a male donor with ankylosing spondylitis. This chain joins TRBV20-1 and TRBJ2-5; 7 positions match TRBD2. The specimen was blood, either unsorted or a sorted T cell fraction (not recorded which). CDR3 sequence: CSADGRETIVGETQYF. DNA of the CDR3: TGCAGTGCGGATGGGCGGGAGACTATAGTAGGAGAGACCCAGTACTTC.